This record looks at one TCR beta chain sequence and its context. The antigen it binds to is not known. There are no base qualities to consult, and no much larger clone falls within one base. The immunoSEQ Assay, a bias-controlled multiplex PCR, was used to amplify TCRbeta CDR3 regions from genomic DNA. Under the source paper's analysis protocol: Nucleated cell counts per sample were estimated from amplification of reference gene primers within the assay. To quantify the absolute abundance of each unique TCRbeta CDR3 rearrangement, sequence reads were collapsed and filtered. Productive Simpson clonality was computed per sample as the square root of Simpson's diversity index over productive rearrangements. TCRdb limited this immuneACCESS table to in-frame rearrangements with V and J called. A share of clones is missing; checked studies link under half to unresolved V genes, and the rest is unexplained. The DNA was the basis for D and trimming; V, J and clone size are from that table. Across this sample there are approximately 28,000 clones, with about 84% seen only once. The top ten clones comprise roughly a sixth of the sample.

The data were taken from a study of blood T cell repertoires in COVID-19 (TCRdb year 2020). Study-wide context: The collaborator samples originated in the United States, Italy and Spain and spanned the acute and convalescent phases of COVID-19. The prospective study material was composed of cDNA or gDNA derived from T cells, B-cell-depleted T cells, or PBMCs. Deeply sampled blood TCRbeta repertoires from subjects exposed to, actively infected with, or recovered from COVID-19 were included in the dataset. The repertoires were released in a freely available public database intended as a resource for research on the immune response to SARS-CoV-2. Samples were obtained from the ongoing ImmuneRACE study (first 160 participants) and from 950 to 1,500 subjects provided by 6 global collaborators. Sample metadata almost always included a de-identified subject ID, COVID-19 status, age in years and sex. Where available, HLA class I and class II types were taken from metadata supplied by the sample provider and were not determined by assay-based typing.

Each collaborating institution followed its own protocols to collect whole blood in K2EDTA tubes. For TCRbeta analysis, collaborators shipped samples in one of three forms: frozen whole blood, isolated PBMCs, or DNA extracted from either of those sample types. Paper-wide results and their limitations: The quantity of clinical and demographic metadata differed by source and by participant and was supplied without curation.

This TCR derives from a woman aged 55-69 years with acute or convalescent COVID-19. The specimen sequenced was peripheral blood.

The DNA is as follows: TGTGCCAGCAGTGAACGGACAGGGTATAATTCACCCCTCCACTTT. This codes for CASSERTGYNSPLHF. This sequence uses TRBV2 and TRBJ1-6, and 8 junctional nucleotides match TRBD1. The junction shows trimming of 2 bases on V and 4 bases on J, and the gene matches do not reach 1 base of it. The CDR3 spans 15 residues, from the cysteine through the phenylalanine. The kept DNA is CDR3 alone, 45 bases in frame from the first base. From a lookup of the germline V gene, CDR1 and CDR2 are SNHLY and FYNNEI. With the portions outside the CDR3 filled from the reference TRBV2 and TRBJ1-6 genes, the complete variable region becomes EPEVTQTPSHQVTQMGQEVILRCVPISNHLYFYWYRQILGQKVEFLVSFYNNEISEKSEIFDDQFSVERPDGSNFTLKIRSTKLEDSAMYFCASSERTGYNSPLHFGNGTRLTVT.